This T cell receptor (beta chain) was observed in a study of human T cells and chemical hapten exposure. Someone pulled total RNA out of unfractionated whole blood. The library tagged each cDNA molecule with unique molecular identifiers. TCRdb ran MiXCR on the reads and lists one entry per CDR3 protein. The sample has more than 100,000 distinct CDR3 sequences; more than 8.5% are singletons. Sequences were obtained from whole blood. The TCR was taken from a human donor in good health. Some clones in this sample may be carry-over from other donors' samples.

The CDR3 region is CASSQDEGASYNEQFF. CDR3 in DNA: TGCGCCAGCAGCCAAGATGAGGGAGCGTCCTACAATGAGCAGTTCTTC. V gene TRBV4-1 combines with J gene TRBJ2-1, with D maybe TRBD2 (5 bases). CDR3 length equals 16 residues. Trimming stripped 0 bases from V and 1 base from J, with 10 bases between. CDR1 is MGHRA, CDR2 YSYEKL, per germline.